This T cell receptor (beta chain) was sequenced in a study of CD8 T cells in Susac syndrome (dated by TCRdb to the late 2010s). Looking at the study overall: Of the Susac syndrome patients who were sequenced, more than five had clinically active disease and roughly eight were in clinical remission. At blood withdrawal, Susac syndrome patients were therapy-naive, treated with corticosteroids (with IVIg additionally given to some), or treated with IVIg alone. Repertoire sequencing was used to test whether CD8+ T cell activation and differentiation in Susac syndrome was antigen driven. The clonality of the CD8+ T cell repertoire was compared across approximately 11 healthy donors, about 14 Susac syndrome patients and 15 multiple sclerosis patients.

The CDR3, from cysteine to phenylalanine, totals 11 residues. The kept DNA is CDR3 alone, 33 bases in frame from the first base. V loses 2 bases of germline sequence and J loses 2 bases, and the interval between the two ends is 0 bases. The investigation overall reported the following: CD8+ repertoires in Susac syndrome showed clonal expansion, which was highest in CD8+ TEMRA cells and was greater in clinically active patients than in remitting patients. Roughly 15 and five Susac-specific public clones were found in the total CD8+ and CD8+ TEMRA repertoires, respectively. The number of individuals in the TCR sequencing and HLA analysis was recognized as being relatively small.

Peripheral blood CD8+ and CD4+ T cells from healthy donors, Susac syndrome patients and multiple sclerosis patients were profiled by high-throughput TCR beta sequencing. Susac syndrome patients met recently defined diagnostic criteria for definite or probable disease. Bulk CD8+ and CD4+ T cells were purified by magnetic negative isolation, whereas CD8+ TEMRA cells were enriched by FACS. Blood was collected in EDTA tubes and processed within 24 hours, with PBMCs isolated through density gradient centrifugation. PBMCs intended for TCR sequencing were cryopreserved in liquid nitrogen and thawed later in a water bath at 37 degrees C. The sorted or isolated CD4+, CD8+ and CD8+ TEMRA cells had a purity of 90% or higher. This clonotype was seen a handful of times. It lacks a known antigen. No clone much larger than this one lies a single base away; base qualities are absent. RNA was extracted using the RNeasy kit, and about 0.45 to 1 microgram was reverse transcribed with random hexamers. The immunoSEQ multiplex PCR assay, covering 54 Vbeta and 13 Jbeta segments, was used to amplify TCR beta CDR3 regions. PCR amplification bias was corrected using a synthetic template baseline for primer optimization and computational correction. In the source study's methods: Reads were annotated to V, D and J genes according to IMGT and were analyzed with immunoSEQ Analyzer, with only productive sequences retained. Clonality was calculated as one minus the Shannon entropy normalized by log2 of the number of productive unique sequences. For each patient and control, public and private clones were evaluated among the 100 most prevalent clones. Susac-specific clones were defined as absent from healthy and MS cohorts, some 1,000 published viral clones and other ImmuneACCESS disease sequences. TCRdb passed the public sequencing reads through fastp at Q25 and MiXCR, retaining productive beta sequences. Rows with one shared CDR3 protein collapse into an entry with the most common genes and DNA. The V and J calls here are based on TCRdb, not the publication. The sample includes roughly 86,000 distinct CDR3 sequences, with around 96% observed a single time. The ten top clones hold 0.5% to 0.8% of the sample.

The sequence came from a human donor with Susac syndrome. This sequence uses TRBV12-3 or TRBV12-4 and TRBJ1-2; the D gene cannot be named for sure. Material: CD8+ T cells from PBMCs. For the CDR3, the sequence is CASSLNYGYTF. The bases read TGTGCCAGCAGTTTAAACTATGGCTACACCTTC.